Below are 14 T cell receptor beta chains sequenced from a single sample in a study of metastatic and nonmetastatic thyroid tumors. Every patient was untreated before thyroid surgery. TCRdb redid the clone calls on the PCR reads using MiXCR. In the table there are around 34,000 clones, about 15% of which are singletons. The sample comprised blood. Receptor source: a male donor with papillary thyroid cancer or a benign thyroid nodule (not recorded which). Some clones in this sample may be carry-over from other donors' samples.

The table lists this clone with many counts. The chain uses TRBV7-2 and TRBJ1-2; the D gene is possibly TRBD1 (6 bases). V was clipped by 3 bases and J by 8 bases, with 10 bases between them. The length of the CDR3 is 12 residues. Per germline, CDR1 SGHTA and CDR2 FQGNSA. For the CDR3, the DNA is TGTGCCAGCAGCTTTACAGGGACAGGCTACACCTTC. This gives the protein CASSFTGTGYTF.

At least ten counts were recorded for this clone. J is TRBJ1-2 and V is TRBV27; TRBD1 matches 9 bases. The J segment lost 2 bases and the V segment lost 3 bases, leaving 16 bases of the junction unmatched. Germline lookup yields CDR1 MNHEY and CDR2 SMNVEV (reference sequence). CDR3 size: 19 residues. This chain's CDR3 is CASSLTYPGQGVQNYGYTF. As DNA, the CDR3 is TGTGCCAGCAGTTTGACCTACCCGGGACAGGGAGTACAAAACTATGGCTACACCTTC.

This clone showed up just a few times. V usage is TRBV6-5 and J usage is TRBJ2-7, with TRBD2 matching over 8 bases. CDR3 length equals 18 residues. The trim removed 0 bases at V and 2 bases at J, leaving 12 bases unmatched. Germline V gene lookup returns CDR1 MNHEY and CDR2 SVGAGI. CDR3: CASSYSTPRLAPTYEQYF. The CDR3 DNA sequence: TGTGCCAGCAGTTACTCGACTCCTAGACTAGCGCCAACCTACGAGCAGTACTTC.

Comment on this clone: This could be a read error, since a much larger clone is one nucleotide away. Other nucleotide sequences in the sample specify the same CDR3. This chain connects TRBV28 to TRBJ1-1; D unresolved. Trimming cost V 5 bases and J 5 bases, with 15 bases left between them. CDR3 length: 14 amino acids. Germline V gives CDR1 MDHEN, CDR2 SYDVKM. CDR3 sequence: CASSPRIGWTEAFF. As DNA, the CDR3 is TGTGCCAGCAGTCCGCGGATAGGTTGGACTGAAGCTTTCTTT.

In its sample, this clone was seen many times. Written as DNA, the CDR3 is TGTGCCAGCAGCTTCGCCGCGGGAATAGCCAAAAACATTCAGTACTTC. Translating gives CASSFAAGIAKNIQYF. The chain is built from TRBV7-8 and TRBJ2-4; tentatively, D is TRBD2 (6 bases). V was cut by 3 bases and J by 0 bases, with 12 bases left in between. CDR3 size: 16 residues. Per germline, CDR1 SGHVS and CDR2 FQNEAQ.

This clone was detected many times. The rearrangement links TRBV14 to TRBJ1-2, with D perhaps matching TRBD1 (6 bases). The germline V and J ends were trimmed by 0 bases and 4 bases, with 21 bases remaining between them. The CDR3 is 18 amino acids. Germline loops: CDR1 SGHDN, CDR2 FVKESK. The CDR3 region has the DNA TGTGCCAGCAGCCAAGATCTGGGACGAAGACAGGAGACCTATGGCTACACCTTC. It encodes CASSQDLGRRQETYGYTF.

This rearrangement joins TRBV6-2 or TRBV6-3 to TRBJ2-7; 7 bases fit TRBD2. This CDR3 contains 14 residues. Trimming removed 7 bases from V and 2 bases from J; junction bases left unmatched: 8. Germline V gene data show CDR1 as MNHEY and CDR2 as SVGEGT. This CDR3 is CASMVTSVTYEQYF. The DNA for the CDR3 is TGTGCCAGCATGGTCACTAGCGTAACCTACGAGCAGTACTTC.

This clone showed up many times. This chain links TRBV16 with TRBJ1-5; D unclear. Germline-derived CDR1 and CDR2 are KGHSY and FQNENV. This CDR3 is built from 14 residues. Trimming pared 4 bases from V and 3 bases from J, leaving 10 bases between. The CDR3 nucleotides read TGTGCCAGCAGCCGTGGACTGTACAATCAGCCCCAGCATTTT. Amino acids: CASSRGLYNQPQHF.

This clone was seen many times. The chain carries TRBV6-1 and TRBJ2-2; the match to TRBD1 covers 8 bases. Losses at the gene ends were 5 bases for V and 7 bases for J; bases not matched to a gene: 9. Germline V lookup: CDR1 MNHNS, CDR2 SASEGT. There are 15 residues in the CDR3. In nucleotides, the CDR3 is TGTGCCAGCAGTTCCCGACAGGGGCTTATCGGGGAGCTGTTTTTT. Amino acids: CASSSRQGLIGELFF.

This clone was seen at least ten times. CDR3 loop: CASSQGFTGEFGYTF. CDR3 sequence (DNA): TGCGCCAGCAGCCAAGGTTTCACAGGGGAGTTCGGCTACACCTTC. V and J are TRBV4-1 and TRBJ1-2, with 7 nucleotides matching TRBD1. This CDR3 spans 15 amino acids. The junction had 10 bases not matched to a gene; V was cut back by 1 base and J by 8 bases. In germline, CDR1 is MGHRA, CDR2 YSYEKL.

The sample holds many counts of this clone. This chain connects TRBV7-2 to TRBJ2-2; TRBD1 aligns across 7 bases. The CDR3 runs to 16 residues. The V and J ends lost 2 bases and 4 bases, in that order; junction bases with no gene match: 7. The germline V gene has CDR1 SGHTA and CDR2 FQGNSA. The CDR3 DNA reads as TGTGCCAGCAGCTTATTTGCAGGGGGTAGCACCGGGGAGCTGTTTTTT. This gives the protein CASSLFAGGSTGELFF. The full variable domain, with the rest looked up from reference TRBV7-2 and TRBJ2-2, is GAGVSQSPSNKVTEKGKDVELRCDPISGHTALYWYRQSLGQGLEFLIYFQGNSAPDKSGLPSDRFSAERTGGSVSTLTIQRTQQEDSAVYLCASSLFAGGSTGELFFGEGSRLTVL.

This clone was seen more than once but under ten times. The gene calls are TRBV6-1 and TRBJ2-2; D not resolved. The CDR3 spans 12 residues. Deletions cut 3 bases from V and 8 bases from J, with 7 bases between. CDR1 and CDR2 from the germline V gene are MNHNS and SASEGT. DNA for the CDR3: TGTGCCAGCAGTGACAACGCGGGGGAGCTGTTTTTT. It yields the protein CASSDNAGELFF.

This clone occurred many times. The CDR3 here is CASSGLNTEAFF. CDR3 in DNA: TGTGCCAGCAGTGGACTGAACACTGAAGCTTTCTTT. The rearrangement links TRBV6-2 or TRBV6-3 to TRBJ1-1; D remains unclear. The V gene lost 5 bases and the J gene lost 0 bases, with 4 bases spanning the gap. Germline CDR1 and CDR2: MNHEY and SVGEGT. The CDR3 spans 12 residues.

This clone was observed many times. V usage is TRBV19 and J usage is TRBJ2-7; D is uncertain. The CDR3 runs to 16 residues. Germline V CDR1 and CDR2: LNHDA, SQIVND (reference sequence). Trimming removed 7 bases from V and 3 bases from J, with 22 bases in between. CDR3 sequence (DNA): TGTGCCAGTACCCCCCGGGCGACCTCCTACGTCTACGAGCAGTACTTC. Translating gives CASTPRATSYVYEQYF.